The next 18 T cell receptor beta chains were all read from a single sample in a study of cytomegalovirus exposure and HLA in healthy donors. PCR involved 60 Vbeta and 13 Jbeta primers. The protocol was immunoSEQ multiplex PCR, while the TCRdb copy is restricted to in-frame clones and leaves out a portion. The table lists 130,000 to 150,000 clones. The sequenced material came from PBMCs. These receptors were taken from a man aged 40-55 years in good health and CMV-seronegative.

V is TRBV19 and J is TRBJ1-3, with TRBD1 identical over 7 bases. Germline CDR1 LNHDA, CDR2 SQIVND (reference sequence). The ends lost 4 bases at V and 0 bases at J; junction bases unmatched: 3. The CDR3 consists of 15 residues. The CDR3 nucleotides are TGTGCCAGTAGTACGGACAGGACCTCTGGAAACACCATATATTTT. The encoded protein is CASSTDRTSGNTIYF.

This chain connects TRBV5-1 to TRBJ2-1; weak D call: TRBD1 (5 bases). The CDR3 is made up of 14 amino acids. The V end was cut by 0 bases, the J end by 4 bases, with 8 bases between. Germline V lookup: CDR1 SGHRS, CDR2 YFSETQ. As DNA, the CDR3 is TGCGCCAGCAGCTTGGGACAGAAGTACAATGAGCAGTTCTTC. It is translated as CASSLGQKYNEQFF.

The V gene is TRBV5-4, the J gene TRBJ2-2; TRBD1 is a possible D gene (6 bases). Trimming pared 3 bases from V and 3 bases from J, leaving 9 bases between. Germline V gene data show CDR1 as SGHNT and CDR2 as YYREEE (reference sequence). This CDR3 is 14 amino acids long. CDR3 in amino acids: CASSSDSYTGELFF. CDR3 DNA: TGTGCCAGCAGCTCGGACAGTTACACCGGGGAGCTGTTTTTT.

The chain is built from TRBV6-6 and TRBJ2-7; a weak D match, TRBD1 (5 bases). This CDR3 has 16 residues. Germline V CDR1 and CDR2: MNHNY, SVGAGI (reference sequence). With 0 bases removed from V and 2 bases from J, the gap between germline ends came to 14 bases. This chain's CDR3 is CASSYSETELPYEQYF. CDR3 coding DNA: TGTGCCAGCAGTTACTCAGAGACAGAGCTACCCTACGAGCAGTACTTC.

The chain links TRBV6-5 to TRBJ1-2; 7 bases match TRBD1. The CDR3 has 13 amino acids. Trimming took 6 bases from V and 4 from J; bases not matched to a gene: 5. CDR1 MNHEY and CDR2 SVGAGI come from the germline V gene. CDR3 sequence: CASSPRDSYGYTF. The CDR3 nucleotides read TGTGCCAGCAGCCCCCGGGACAGCTATGGCTACACCTTC.

CDR3 region: CASSPSGGANEQYF. For the CDR3, the DNA is TGTGCCAGCAGCCCTAGCGGGGGGGCCAACGAGCAGTACTTC. V and J are TRBV7-2 and TRBJ2-5, with 12 bases identical to TRBD2. The assigned J gene may be wrong: the sequence end matches TRBJ2-7 better. CDR3 length: 14 residues. CDR1 SGHTA and CDR2 FQGNSA come from the germline V gene.

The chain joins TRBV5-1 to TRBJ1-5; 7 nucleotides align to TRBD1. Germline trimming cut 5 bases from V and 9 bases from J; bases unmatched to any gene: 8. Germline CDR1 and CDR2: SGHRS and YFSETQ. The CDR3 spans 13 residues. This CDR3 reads CASRGTEHRPQHF. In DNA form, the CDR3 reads TGCGCCAGCAGAGGGACAGAGCACCGGCCCCAGCATTTT.

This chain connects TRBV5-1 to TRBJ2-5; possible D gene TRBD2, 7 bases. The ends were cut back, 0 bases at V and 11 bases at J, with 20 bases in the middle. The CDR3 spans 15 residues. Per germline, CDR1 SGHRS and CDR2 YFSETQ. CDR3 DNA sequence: TGCGCCAGCAGCTTGGGGGCGGGGGCGCCCCAGGAGCAGTACTTC. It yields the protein CASSLGAGAPQEQYF.

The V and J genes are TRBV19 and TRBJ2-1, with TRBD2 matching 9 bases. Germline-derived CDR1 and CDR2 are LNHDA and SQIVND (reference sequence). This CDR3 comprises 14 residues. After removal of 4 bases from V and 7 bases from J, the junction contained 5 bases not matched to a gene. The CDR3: CASSTAGGWNEQFF. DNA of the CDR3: TGTGCCAGTAGTACCGCGGGGGGGTGGAATGAGCAGTTCTTC. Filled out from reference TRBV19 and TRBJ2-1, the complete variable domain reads DGGITQSPKYLFRKEGQNVTLSCEQNLNHDAMYWYRQDPGQGLRLIYYSQIVNDFQKGDIAEGYSVSREKKESFPLTVTSAQKNPTAFYLCASSTAGGWNEQFFGPGTRLTVL.

CDR3 in DNA: TGCGCCAGCAGCCGCCCCCCTAGCGACTCGGGCGGAACAGATACGCAGTATTTT. Its protein is CASSRPPSDSGGTDTQYF. The chain couples TRBV4-1 to TRBJ2-3, with D possibly being TRBD2 (6 bases). The CDR3 extends over 18 amino acids. Trimming removed 4 bases at V and 3 bases at J, with 23 bases between. Germline V gives CDR1 MGHRA, CDR2 YSYEKL.

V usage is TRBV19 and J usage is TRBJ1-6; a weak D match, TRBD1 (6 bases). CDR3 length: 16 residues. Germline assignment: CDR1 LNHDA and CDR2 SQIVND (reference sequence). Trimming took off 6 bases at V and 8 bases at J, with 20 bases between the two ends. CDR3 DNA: TGTGCCAGTAGCCTCGAGGGCATTAACAGGGATTCACCCCTCCACTTT. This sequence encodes CASSLEGINRDSPLHF.

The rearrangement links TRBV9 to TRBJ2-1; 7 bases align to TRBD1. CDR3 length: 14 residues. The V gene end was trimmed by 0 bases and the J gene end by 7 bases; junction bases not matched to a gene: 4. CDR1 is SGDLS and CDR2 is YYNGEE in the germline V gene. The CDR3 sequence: CASSVAHRGNEQFF. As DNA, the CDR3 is TGTGCCAGCAGCGTAGCTCACAGGGGAAATGAGCAGTTCTTC.

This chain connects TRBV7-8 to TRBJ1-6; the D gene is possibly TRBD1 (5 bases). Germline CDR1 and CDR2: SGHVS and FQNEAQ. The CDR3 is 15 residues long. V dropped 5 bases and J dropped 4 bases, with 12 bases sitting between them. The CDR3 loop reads CASSPPGGYNSPLHF. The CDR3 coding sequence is TGTGCCAGCAGCCCCCCGGGGGGTTATAATTCACCCCTCCACTTT.

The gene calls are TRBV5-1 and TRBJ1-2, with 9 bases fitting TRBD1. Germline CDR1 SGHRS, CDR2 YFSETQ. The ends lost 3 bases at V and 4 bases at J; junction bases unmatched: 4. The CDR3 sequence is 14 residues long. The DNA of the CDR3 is TGCGCCAGCAGCTCGGGACAGGGTTTCTATGGCTACACCTTC. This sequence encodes CASSSGQGFYGYTF.

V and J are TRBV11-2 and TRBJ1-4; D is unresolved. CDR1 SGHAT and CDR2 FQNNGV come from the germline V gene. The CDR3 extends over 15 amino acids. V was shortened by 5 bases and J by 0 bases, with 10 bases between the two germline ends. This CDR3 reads CASSLRVATNEKLFF. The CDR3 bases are TGTGCCAGCAGCCTCCGGGTGGCAACTAATGAAAAACTGTTTTTT. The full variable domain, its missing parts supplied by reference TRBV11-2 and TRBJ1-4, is EAGVAQSPRYKIIEKRQSVAFWCNPISGHATLYWYQQILGQGPKLLIQFQNNGVVDDSQLPKDRFSAERLKGVDSTLKIQPAKLEDSAVYLCASSLRVATNEKLFFGSGTQLSVL.

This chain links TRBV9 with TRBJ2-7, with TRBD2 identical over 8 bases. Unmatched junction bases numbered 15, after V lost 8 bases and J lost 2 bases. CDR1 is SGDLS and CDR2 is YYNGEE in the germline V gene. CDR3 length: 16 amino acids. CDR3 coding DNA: TGTGCCAGGACGATGCCTTCGAGCGGGGGTACCTACGAGCAGTACTTC. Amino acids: CARTMPSSGGTYEQYF.

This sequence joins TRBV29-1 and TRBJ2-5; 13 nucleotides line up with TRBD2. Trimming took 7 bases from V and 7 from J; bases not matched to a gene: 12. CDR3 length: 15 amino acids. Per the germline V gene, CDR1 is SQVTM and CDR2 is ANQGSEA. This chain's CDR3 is CSGGGLTSGGLTQYF. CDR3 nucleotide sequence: TGCAGCGGGGGGGGCTTGACTAGCGGGGGGTTGACCCAGTACTTC.

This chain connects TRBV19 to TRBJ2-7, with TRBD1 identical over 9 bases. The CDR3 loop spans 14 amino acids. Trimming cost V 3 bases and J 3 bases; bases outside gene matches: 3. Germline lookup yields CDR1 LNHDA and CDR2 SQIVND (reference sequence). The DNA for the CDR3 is TGTGCCAGTAGTATGCCGGACAGGGGCTACGAGCAGTACTTC. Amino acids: CASSMPDRGYEQYF.